This TCR beta chain was captured in a study of tumor and adjacent non-tumor tissue in lung cancer (dated by TCRdb to the late 2010s). About the full investigation: The cohort included around twelve adenocarcinoma, a couple of squamous cell carcinoma and 1 small cell lung cancer patients. Using bulk TCRbeta repertoires from around 14 lung cancer patients, the study set lung tumor tissue side by side with matched distant non-tumor lung tissue. The approximately 15 patients were aged roughly 30 to 85 years, included ten or so men and 5 women, and had TNM stage I to III disease. For each patient, one tumor sample and one normal lung sample were taken, giving approximately 33 paired specimens that underwent TCRbeta CDR3 sequencing. Sequencing produced about 120,000,000 productive TCRbeta reads in total, an average of approximately 4.2 million reads per sample.

RNA was extracted from bulk unsorted tissue and checked for quality with a NanoDrop ND-1000 and an Agilent 2100. Newly diagnosed lung cancer patients without prior chemotherapy who had been admitted for thoracic surgery in China between August and November 2014 were enrolled as donors. The study excluded patients who had received radiotherapy or chemotherapy before or who had another cancer at the same time. Pieces of surgical tissue measuring roughly 1-2.2 cm3 were kept in RNAlater solution and held at -80 degrees C until needed. Points on this clonotype: Its antigen is still unknown. It has no much larger one-base neighbor in the sample; base qualities were not kept.

Library prep was done by multiplex PCR. Sequencer: Illumina HiSeq 2500. Following protocols modified from ARM-PCR, the researchers constructed TCRbeta libraries through three rounds of nested PCR with primers (Table S4). Before sequencing, PCR products of 200-500 bp were cut from the gel and purified using the QIAquick gel extraction kit. The paper's data handling went like this. Reads were cleaned with Trimmomatic, merged with FLASH into complete CDR3 sequences, and assigned to V(D)J germline segments with MiTCR. Clonal diversity was computed as the inverse Simpson's index with VDJtools. A read counted as productive if the sequence was in-frame and lacked a premature stop codon. Using fastp trimming at Q25 and MiXCR clonotype assembly, TCRdb reanalyzed the public sequencing data and kept in-frame beta chains. Each entry is one CDR3 protein sequence, shown with its most common DNA and genes. For this entry, the V and J calls and clone size follow TCRdb and not the study's own pipeline. This sample lists 71,000 or so distinct CDR3 sequences; 80% were detected once. The ten biggest clones cover less than 15% of the sample.

Results and caveats for the whole study, not just this receptor: The cohort had only 15 or so patients, and the authors noted that larger samples and more detailed clinical data are needed. Younger patients had significantly higher TCR diversity, and higher tumor TCR diversity was associated with shorter overall and disease-free survival. Peripheral blood was not sequenced, so blood TCRbeta repertoires in these lung cancer patients were not examined. Neither the sequencing platform nor unique molecular identifiers are named or mentioned anywhere in the methods. The top 100 clones made up a significantly larger cumulative share of the repertoire in normal lung than in tumor tissue. Significantly higher TCR diversity (inverse Simpson) was observed in tumor tissue than in normal lung tissue (around 450 vs 150, P = 0.0075, Mann-Whitney U test).

The CDR3 numbers 15 residues from cysteine through phenylalanine. CDR3 DNA is the only sequence kept; it has 45 bases, read in frame from the first base. The V end gives up 9 bases and the J end 6 bases, leaving 13 bases in the junction not matched to a gene. This clonotype was obtained from a woman aged 50 to 60 with non-small cell lung cancer. The sequence links TRBV12-3 or TRBV12-4 to TRBJ2-1; TRBD2 lines up with 8 middle nucleotides. Sequenced material: lung tumor tissue. The nucleotide sequence is TGTGCCAGTACCTACCCTAGCGGGCGCTCCAATGAGCAGTTCTTC. Protein translation: CASTYPSGRSNEQFF.